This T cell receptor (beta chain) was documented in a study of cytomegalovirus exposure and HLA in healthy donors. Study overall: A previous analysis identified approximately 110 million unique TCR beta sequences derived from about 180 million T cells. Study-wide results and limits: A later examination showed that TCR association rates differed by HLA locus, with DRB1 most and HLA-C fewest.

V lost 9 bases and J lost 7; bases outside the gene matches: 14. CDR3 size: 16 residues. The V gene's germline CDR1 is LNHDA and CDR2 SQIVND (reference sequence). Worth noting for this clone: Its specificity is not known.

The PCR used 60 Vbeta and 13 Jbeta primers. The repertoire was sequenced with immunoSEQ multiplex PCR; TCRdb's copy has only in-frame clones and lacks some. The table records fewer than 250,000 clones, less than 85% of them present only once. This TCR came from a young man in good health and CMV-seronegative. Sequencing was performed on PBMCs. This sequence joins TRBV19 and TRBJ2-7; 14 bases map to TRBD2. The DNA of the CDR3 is TGTGCCAGCGGGGGGACTAGCGGGAGAGATATAGATGAGCAGTACTTC. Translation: CASGGTSGRDIDEQYF.